This paragraph reports one T cell receptor (beta chain). As handled by the study authors: Scientists estimated how many nucleated cells there were by amplifying reference gene primers. Sequencing used immunoSEQ multiplex PCR; TCRdb keeps in-frame clones, though not all of them. The V and J calls and the clone size are those of that table, but D and trimming were determined from the DNA. The repertoire consists of roughly 380,000 clones, with more than 75% occurring once and the leading ten covering roughly 1.2%. This entry is derived from a study of blood T cell repertoires in COVID-19. The wider study: From the United States, Italy and Spain came samples of acute and convalescent COVID-19. In each case, the material was cDNA or gDNA derived from T cells, B-cell-depleted T cells, or PBMCs.

After removal of 0 bases from V and 7 bases from J, the junction contained 3 bases not matched to a gene. Looked up from germline, CDR1 is GTSNPN and CDR2 is SVGIG (reference sequence). The CDR3 extends over 13 amino acids. The specimen sequenced was peripheral blood. The sequence was collected from a human donor with acute or convalescent COVID-19. The donor label of this sample is uncertain. The chain employs TRBV30 and TRBJ1-1, with 9 bases aligning to TRBD1. The CDR3 nucleotides read TGTGCCTGGAGTGTAGACAGGGGGAGTGAAGCTTTCTTT. Translated, it gives CAWSVDRGSEAFF.